Listed below are T cell receptor beta chains from one sample, sequenced in a study of T-cell memory formation after mild COVID-19. TCRdb passed the 5' RACE reads through MiXCR, listing each CDR3 protein once. The repertoire holds 350,000 to 550,000 distinct CDR3 sequences, with about a sixth as singletons. The sample consisted of PBMCs or a T cell subset sorted from them (not recorded which). These receptors all stem from a man aged 18 to 29 who had mild COVID-19 (a few samples of this study predate the infection). Cell type and time point are not known. The conserved cysteine and the conserved F or W are not part of the CDR3 here. A row's size may be missing; if present it is once, few, many or a size class.

len	abundance	v_gene	j_gene	CDR3aa
13	.	TRBV7-8	TRBJ1-5	ASSGQRQRNQPQH
14	few	TRBV6-5	TRBJ2-3	ASSYRQGASTDTQY
12	many	TRBV5-6	TRBJ2-7	ASSLGAGSYEQY
13	.	TRBV7-9	TRBJ1-4	ASSLVGQYAEKLF
9	few	TRBV2	TRBJ2-4	ASGQRNIQY
10	.	TRBV30	TRBJ1-2	AWTYMGQGYT
12	few	TRBV7-2	TRBJ1-1	ASTLSGVSTEAF
11	.	TRBV20-1	TRBJ1-1	SAPPRQGSEAF
13	.	TRBV4-3	TRBJ2-3	ASSFGPSWTDTQY
9	many	TRBV2	TRBJ2-1	ASSEYNEQF
13	few	TRBV5-6	TRBJ1-5	ASSATRQGGQPQH
14	few	TRBV7-2	TRBJ2-2	ASSFTGVRNTGELF
11	.	TRBV7-9	TRBJ2-1	ASSLVEFHEQF
13	.	TRBV20-1	TRBJ2-1	SARSPGRSYNEQF
12	.	TRBV3-1	TRBJ1-1	ASRPRERNTEAF
13	.	TRBV15	TRBJ1-5	ATSRGRVSNQPQH
14	few	TRBV7-2	TRBJ2-3	ASSGNRGASTDTQY
15	.	TRBV4-2	TRBJ2-1	ASSPLIFAGGGNEQF
11	many	TRBV6-5	TRBJ1-4	ASSYAGKEKLF
13	few	TRBV5-6	TRBJ1-6	ASSPAGGYNSPLH
11	few	TRBV12-3/TRBV12-4	TRBJ1-2	ASSFSVDYGYT
9	.	TRBV6-1	TRBJ2-7	ASTTPYEQY